The 23 T cell receptor beta chains in this list originate from one sample, sequenced in a study of T-cell reconstitution after alpha-beta-depleted transplantation in children. Preparing the TCRbeta library involved the use of unique molecular identifiers. MiXCR, run by TCRdb on the PCR reads, gives a single entry per CDR3 protein. The sample includes about 230,000 distinct CDR3 sequences, approximately 9% seen only once; the top ten take about 6%. Sample: PBMCs from the stem cell graft donor, taken from the stem cell graft. Receptors were obtained from a human donor who donated a stem cell graft to a child with acute lymphoblastic leukemia.

There are many counts of this clonotype. V gene TRBV7-2 combines with J gene TRBJ1-4; a possible D gene is TRBD1 (5 bases). V gave up 5 bases and J gave up 4 bases, with 14 bases separating them. This CDR3 has 15 amino acids. CDR1 is SGHTA and CDR2 is FQGNSA in the germline V gene. The CDR3 sequence is CASSPQGIGNEKLFF. As DNA, the CDR3 is TGTGCCAGCAGCCCCCAGGGTATAGGTAATGAAAAACTGTTTTTT.

This clonotype came up many times. The rearrangement joins TRBV5-1 to TRBJ1-4; D gene uncertain. The CDR3 loop spans 14 amino acids. Trimming shortened V by 0 bases and J by 7 bases, and 10 bases separated the two germline ends. CDR1 and CDR2 (germline): SGHRS, YFSETQ. The CDR3 bases are TGCGCCAGCAGCTTGGGATACGAAGCTGAAAAACTGTTTTTT. Protein sequence: CASSLGYEAEKLFF.

The genes are TRBV19 and TRBJ1-1, with D hard to call. Trimming took 3 bases from V and 1 from J, leaving 9 bases between them. This CDR3 has 14 residues. Germline CDR1 is LNHDA and CDR2 is SQIVND (reference sequence). As DNA, the CDR3 is TGTGCCAGTAGTATGGTCCAAAGGAACACTGAAGCTTTCTTT. It yields the protein CASSMVQRNTEAFF.

J is TRBJ1-1 and V is TRBV7-2; maybe TRBD1 (6 bases). Between the trimmed V and J ends, which lost 5 bases and 5 bases, there was a span of 18 bases. Germline CDR1 and CDR2: SGHTA and FQGNSA. The CDR3 has 15 residues. In DNA form, the CDR3 reads TGTGCCAGCAGCCCACCAACAGGGTTTGGGACTGAAGCTTTCTTT. Its protein is CASSPPTGFGTEAFF.

This clonotype was found a few times. The genes are TRBV12-3 or TRBV12-4 and TRBJ1-2, with D hard to call. The CDR3 is 15 residues long. Trimming shortened V by 3 bases and J by 5 bases, and 16 bases separated the two germline ends. CDR3 sequence (DNA): TGTGCCAGCAGTTTGGACGGATCACCGGGGTATGGCTACACCTTC. Amino acid sequence: CASSLDGSPGYGYTF.

This clonotype was observed a few times. This chain joins TRBV10-3 and TRBJ1-2; TRBD1 agrees at 7 bases. The junction had 6 bases not matched to a gene; V was cut back by 5 bases and J by 0 bases. The CDR3 is 15 residues long. Germline V lookup: CDR1 ENHRY, CDR2 SYGVKD. CDR3 residues: CAISQYQGANYGYTF. The CDR3 DNA follows: TGTGCCATCAGTCAGTATCAGGGGGCTAACTATGGCTACACCTTC.

The chain combines TRBV20-1 with TRBJ2-7; the match to TRBD2 covers 8 bases. Germline CDR1 is DFQATT and CDR2 is SNEGSKA (reference sequence). The CDR3 consists of 16 residues. The trim removed 6 bases at V and 0 bases at J, leaving 13 bases unmatched. The CDR3 here is CSAKTPASGLSYEQYF. For the CDR3, the DNA is TGCAGTGCCAAAACCCCCGCTAGCGGGCTCTCCTACGAGCAGTACTTC.

V and J are TRBV30 and TRBJ2-1; 7 bases are a match to TRBD1. CDR3 length: 15 amino acids. Germline-derived CDR1 and CDR2 are GTSNPN and SVGIG (reference sequence). V trimming: 2 bases; J trimming: 2 bases; junction bases outside the gene matches: 6. This CDR3 is CAWSSDDRAYNEQFF. CDR3 nucleotide sequence: TGTGCCTGGAGTTCAGACGACAGGGCCTACAATGAGCAGTTCTTC. The complete variable domain, with remaining parts taken from reference TRBV30 and TRBJ2-1, reads SQTIHQWPATLVQPVGSPLSLECTVEGTSNPNLYWYRQAAGRGLQLLFYSVGIGQISSEVPQNLSASRPQDRQFILSSKKLLLSDSGFYLCAWSSDDRAYNEQFFGPGTRLTVL.

This clonotype occurred many times. The chain employs TRBV12-3 or TRBV12-4 and TRBJ1-5; no definite D call. CDR3 length: 13 amino acids. The ends were cut back, 2 bases at V and 0 bases at J, with 2 bases in the middle. The CDR3 DNA follows: TGTGCCAGCAGTTTATTTAGCAATCAGCCCCAGCATTTT. Protein sequence: CASSLFSNQPQHF.

This clonotype was counted a few times. The genes are TRBV20-1 and TRBJ1-4; TRBD1 is a possible D gene (5 bases). The CDR3 loop spans 14 amino acids. CDR1 and CDR2 (germline): DFQATT, SNEGSKA (reference sequence). The V gene lost 6 bases and the J gene lost 7 bases, with 18 bases spanning the gap. Here the CDR3 DNA reads TGCAGTGCCGTAGTGACCGGCGGGGGTGAAAAACTGTTTTTT. It yields the protein CSAVVTGGGEKLFF.

This clonotype was counted ten times or more. The V gene is TRBV3-1, the J gene TRBJ2-1; TRBD2 matches at 7 bases. The ends lost 3 bases at V and 6 bases at J; junction bases unmatched: 11. This CDR3 comprises 16 residues. CDR1 is LGHDT and CDR2 is YNNKEL in the germline V gene (reference sequence). CDR3 nucleotides: TGTGCCAGCAGCCACTCCTCTAGCGGACGCATCAATGAGCAGTTCTTC. Residues: CASSHSSSGRINEQFF.

This clonotype has a count of ten or more. The chain couples TRBV27 to TRBJ2-3; D may be TRBD1 (6 bases). Trimming took 5 bases from V and 3 from J, leaving 12 bases between them. CDR1 and CDR2 (germline): MNHEY, SMNVEV (reference sequence). The length of the CDR3 is 14 residues. CDR3 in amino acids: CASSIEQGTDTQYF. The CDR3 region has the DNA TGTGCCAGCAGTATAGAACAGGGAACAGATACGCAGTATTTT.

This clonotype was counted at least ten times. V gene TRBV2 combines with J gene TRBJ1-3, with D perhaps matching TRBD1 (5 bases). Trimming pared 10 bases from V and 0 bases from J, leaving 16 bases between. Germline CDR1 is SNHLY and CDR2 is FYNNEI. The CDR3 runs 15 residues. This CDR3 reads CATLRGFVSGNTIYF. CDR3 nucleotides: TGTGCCACCCTGCGGGGCTTTGTCTCTGGAAACACCATATATTTT.

This clonotype was counted ten times or more. This chain joins TRBV12-3 or TRBV12-4 and TRBJ1-1; TRBD1 matches at 7 bases. The CDR3 runs 14 residues. The junction had 9 bases not matched to a gene; V was cut back by 5 bases and J by 6 bases. For the CDR3, the DNA is TGTGCCAGCAGTCCTGAGACAGGGAGCGCTGAAGCTTTCTTT. It translates to CASSPETGSAEAFF.

This clonotype was seen ten or more times. The gene calls are TRBV7-2 and TRBJ2-3; 7 positions agree with TRBD1. Germline V gene lookup returns CDR1 SGHTA and CDR2 FQGNSA. CDR3 size: 14 residues. Losses at the gene ends were 3 bases for V and 6 bases for J; bases not matched to a gene: 6. In DNA form, the CDR3 reads TGTGCCAGCAGCTTCCTAGGGGGCCTGGATACGCAGTATTTT. Protein product: CASSFLGGLDTQYF.

V and J are TRBV11-2 and TRBJ2-3; 8 nucleotides match TRBD2. V lost 2 bases and J lost 1; bases outside the gene matches: 5. CDR1 and CDR2 from the germline V gene are SGHAT and FQNNGV. The CDR3 runs to 16 residues. CDR3 sequence: CASSLSPRGGTDTQYF. For the CDR3, the DNA is TGTGCCAGCAGCTTATCCCCGCGGGGGGGCACAGATACGCAGTATTTT.

V is TRBV15 and J is TRBJ1-2; 7 nucleotides agree with TRBD1. Germline V gene data show CDR1 as LNHNV and CDR2 as YYDKDF (reference sequence). The CDR3 loop spans 12 amino acids. The trim removed 6 bases at V and 2 bases at J, leaving 0 bases unmatched. CDR3 in amino acids: CATRTGNYGYTF. Here the CDR3 DNA reads TGTGCCACCAGGACAGGGAACTATGGCTACACCTTC.

The chain is built from TRBV10-1 and TRBJ2-2, with no clear D. The CDR3 extends over 15 amino acids. CDR1 WNHNN and CDR2 SYGVQD come from the germline V gene (reference sequence). The V gene lost 0 bases and the J gene lost 4 bases, with 9 bases spanning the gap. Here the CDR3 DNA reads TGCGCCAGCAGTGAGTCGGCACGGGCCACCGGGGAGCTGTTTTTT. This codes for CASSESARATGELFF.

This clonotype was detected ten times or more. The CDR3 loop is CSALWRSGDTQYF. The CDR3 DNA is TGCAGTGCTCTCTGGCGCAGTGGAGATACGCAGTATTTT. The chain carries TRBV20-1 and TRBJ2-3; D call uncertain. Germline CDR1 reads DFQATT; CDR2 reads SNEGSKA (reference sequence). Trimming took off 5 bases at V and 5 bases at J, with 14 bases between the two ends. The CDR3 covers 13 residues.

The chain is built from TRBV20-1 and TRBJ2-7; D gene uncertain. Germline assignment: CDR1 DFQATT and CDR2 SNEGSKA (reference sequence). This CDR3 is built from 13 residues. V lost 0 bases, J lost 4 bases, and 10 bases lay in between. The CDR3 region has the DNA TGCAGTGCTAGAGATGGAGCAGAATACGAGCAGTACTTC. As protein: CSARDGAEYEQYF.

The rearrangement links TRBV9 to TRBJ1-1, with D possibly TRBD1 on 6 matching bases. Trimming took 3 bases from V and 3 from J, leaving 15 bases between them. The CDR3 length is 15 residues. Per germline, CDR1 SGDLS and CDR2 YYNGEE. CDR3 sequence (DNA): TGTGCCAGCAGCGGAAACAGGGTTCGGGACACTGAAGCTTTCTTT. Translating it yields CASSGNRVRDTEAFF.

This clonotype was detected ten times or more. The chain uses TRBV4-3 and TRBJ2-7; D tentatively fits TRBD1 or TRBD2 (6 bases each). The CDR3 has 15 residues. V lost 1 base, J lost 0 bases, and 10 bases lay in between. Germline V gene lookup returns CDR1 LGHNA and CDR2 YSLEER. CDR3 protein: CASSQGGGPSYEQYF. DNA of the CDR3: TGCGCCAGCAGCCAAGGAGGGGGGCCCTCCTACGAGCAGTACTTC.

The chain links TRBV20-1 to TRBJ2-7, with 9 bases fitting TRBD1. Germline V gene lookup returns CDR1 DFQATT and CDR2 SNEGSKA (reference sequence). V lost 3 bases, J lost 5 bases, and 5 bases stayed unmatched. CDR3 size: 13 residues. As DNA, the CDR3 is TGCAGTGCTAGGAGACAGGGGGTCAACGAGCAGTACTTC. Protein sequence: CSARRQGVNEQYF.